The source of this TCR beta chain is a study of graft-versus-host responses after intestinal transplantation. Study information: Recipients across the board were started on anti-thymocyte globulin induction, then kept on tacrolimus and steroids for around three years.

The germline V gene encodes CDR1 SGHTA and CDR2 FQGTGA. V gave up 1 base and J gave up 2 bases, with 21 bases separating them. The CDR3 contains 18 residues. Points on this clone: Its specificity is not known.

The protocol was immunoSEQ multiplex PCR, while the TCRdb copy is restricted to in-frame clones and leaves out a portion. This sample has 70,000 to 95,000 clones; roughly 93% occur once, and the top ten carry around 1.1%. This receptor was taken from a human donor who was the organ donor for an intestinal transplant. The chain is built from TRBV7-3 and TRBJ2-7; the D gene is possibly TRBD2 (6 bases). The specimen was unstimulated CD8+ T cells sorted from spleen or lymph node cells, collected before transplant. CDR3 nucleotide sequence: TGTGCCAGCAGCTTAAATCTTGGGGGGAGCGGGTACCCCTACGAGCAGTACTTC. Protein: CASSLNLGGSGYPYEQYF.